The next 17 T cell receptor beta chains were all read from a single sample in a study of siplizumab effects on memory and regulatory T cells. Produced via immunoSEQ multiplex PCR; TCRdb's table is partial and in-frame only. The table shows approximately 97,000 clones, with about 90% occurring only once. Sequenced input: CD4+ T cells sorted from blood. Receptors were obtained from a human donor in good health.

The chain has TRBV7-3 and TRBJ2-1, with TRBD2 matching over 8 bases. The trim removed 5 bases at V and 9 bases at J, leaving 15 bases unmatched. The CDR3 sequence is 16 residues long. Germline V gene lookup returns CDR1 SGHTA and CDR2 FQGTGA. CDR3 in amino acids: CASSPISSGIAGEQFF. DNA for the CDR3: TGTGCCAGCAGCCCGATTAGTAGCGGGATAGCGGGTGAGCAGTTCTTC.

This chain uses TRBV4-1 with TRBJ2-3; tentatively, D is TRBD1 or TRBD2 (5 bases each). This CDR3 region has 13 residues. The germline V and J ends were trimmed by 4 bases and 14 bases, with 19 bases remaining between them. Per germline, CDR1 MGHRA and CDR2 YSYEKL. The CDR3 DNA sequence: TGCGCCAGCAGCCCGCAGCCTGGGGGATCACGGTATTTT. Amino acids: CASSPQPGGSRYF.

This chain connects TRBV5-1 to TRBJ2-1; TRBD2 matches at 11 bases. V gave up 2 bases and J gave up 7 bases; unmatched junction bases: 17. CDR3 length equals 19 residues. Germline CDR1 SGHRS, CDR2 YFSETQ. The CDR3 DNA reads TGCGCCAGCAGCTTATCTAGCGGGAGGACCGCTTACCAGGTAAATGAGCAGTTCTTC. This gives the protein CASSLSSGRTAYQVNEQFF.

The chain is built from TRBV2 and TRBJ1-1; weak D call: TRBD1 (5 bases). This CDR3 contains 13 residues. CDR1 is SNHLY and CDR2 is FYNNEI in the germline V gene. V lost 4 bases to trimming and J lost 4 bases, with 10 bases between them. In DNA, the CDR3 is TGTGCCAGCAGTGGGCAGGGAATCACTGAAGCTTTCTTT. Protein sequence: CASSGQGITEAFF.

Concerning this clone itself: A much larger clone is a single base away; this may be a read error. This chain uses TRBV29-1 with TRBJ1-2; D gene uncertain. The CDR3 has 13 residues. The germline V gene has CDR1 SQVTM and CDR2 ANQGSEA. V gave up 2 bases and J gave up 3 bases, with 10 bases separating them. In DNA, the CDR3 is TGCAGCGTTGAATCCAGGTCCGACTATGGCTACACCTTC. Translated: CSVESRSDYGYTF.

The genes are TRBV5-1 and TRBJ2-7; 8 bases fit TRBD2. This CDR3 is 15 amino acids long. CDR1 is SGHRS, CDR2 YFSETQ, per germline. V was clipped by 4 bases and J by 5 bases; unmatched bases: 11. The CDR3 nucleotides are TGCGCCAGCAGCCTCCGGGGGGGAGGGAACGACGAGCAGTACTTC. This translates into CASSLRGGGNDEQYF.

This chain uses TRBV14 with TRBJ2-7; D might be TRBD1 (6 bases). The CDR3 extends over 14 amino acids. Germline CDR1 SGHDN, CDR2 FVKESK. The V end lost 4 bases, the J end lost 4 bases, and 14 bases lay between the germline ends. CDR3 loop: CASSLTGTNYEQYF. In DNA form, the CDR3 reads TGTGCCAGCAGCCTAACCGGGACAAATTACGAGCAGTACTTC.

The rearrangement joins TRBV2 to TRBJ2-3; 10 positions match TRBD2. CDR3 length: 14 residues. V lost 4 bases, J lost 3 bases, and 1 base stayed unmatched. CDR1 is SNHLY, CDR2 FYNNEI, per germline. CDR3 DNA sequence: TGTGCCAGCAGTGCGACTAGCGGGACAGATACGCAGTATTTT. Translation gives CASSATSGTDTQYF.

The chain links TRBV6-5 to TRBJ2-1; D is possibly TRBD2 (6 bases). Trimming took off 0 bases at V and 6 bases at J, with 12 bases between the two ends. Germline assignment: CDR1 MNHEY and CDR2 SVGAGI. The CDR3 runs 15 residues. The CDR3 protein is CASSYSRGTPNEQFF. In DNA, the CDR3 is TGTGCCAGCAGTTACTCTCGGGGGACCCCCAATGAGCAGTTCTTC.

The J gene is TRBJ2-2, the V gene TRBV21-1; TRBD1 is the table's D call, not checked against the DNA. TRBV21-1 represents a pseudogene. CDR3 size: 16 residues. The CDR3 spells CASSTGHPQGTGELFF. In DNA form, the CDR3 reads TGTGCCAGCAGCACCGGACACCCACAGGGGACCGGGGAGCTGTTTTTT.

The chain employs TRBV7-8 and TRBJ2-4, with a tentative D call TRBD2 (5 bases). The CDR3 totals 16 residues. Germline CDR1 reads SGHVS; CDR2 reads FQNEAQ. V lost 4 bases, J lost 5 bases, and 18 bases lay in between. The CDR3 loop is CASSSKRTGFQNIQYF. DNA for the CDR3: TGTGCCAGCAGCTCAAAAAGGACGGGGTTCCAAAACATTCAGTACTTC.

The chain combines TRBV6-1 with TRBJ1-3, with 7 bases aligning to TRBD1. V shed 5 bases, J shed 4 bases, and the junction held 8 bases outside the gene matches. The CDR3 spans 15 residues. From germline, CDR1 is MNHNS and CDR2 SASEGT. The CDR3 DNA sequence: TGTGCCAGCAGTAGCGGGACAGTCGGGGGAAACACCATATATTTT. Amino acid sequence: CASSSGTVGGNTIYF.

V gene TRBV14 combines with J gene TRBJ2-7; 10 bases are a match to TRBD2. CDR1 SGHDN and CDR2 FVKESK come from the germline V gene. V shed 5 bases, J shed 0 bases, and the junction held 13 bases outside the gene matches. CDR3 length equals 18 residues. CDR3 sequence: CASSWSPSGRLYSYEQYF. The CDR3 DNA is TGTGCCAGCAGCTGGAGTCCTAGCGGGAGACTCTACTCCTACGAGCAGTACTTC.

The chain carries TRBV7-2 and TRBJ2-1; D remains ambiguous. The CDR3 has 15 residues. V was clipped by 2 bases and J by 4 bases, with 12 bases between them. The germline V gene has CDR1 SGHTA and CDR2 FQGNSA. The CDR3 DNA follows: TGTGCCAGCAGCTTAACCCCGACCGTTTACAATGAGCAGTTCTTC. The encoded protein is CASSLTPTVYNEQFF.

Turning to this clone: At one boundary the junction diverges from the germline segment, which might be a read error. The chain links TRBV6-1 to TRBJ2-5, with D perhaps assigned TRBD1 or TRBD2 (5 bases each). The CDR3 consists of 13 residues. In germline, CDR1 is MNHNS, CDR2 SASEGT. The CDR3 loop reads CATRGPRRETQYF. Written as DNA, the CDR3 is TGCGCCACCCGGGGCCCCAGACGAGAGACCCAGTACTTC.

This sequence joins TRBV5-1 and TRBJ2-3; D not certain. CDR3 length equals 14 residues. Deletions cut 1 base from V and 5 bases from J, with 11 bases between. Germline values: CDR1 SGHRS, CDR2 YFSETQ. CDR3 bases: TGCGCCAGCAGCTTGCTTCTTCCGCGAGATACGCAGTATTTT. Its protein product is CASSLLLPRDTQYF.

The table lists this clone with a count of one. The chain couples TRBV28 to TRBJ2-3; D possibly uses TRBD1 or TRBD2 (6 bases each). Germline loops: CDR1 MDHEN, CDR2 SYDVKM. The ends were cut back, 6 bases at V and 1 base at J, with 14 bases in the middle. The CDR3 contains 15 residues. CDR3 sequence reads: CASRSGDIRTDTQYF. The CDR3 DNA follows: TGTGCCAGCAGGTCGGGGGACATCCGCACAGATACGCAGTATTTT.